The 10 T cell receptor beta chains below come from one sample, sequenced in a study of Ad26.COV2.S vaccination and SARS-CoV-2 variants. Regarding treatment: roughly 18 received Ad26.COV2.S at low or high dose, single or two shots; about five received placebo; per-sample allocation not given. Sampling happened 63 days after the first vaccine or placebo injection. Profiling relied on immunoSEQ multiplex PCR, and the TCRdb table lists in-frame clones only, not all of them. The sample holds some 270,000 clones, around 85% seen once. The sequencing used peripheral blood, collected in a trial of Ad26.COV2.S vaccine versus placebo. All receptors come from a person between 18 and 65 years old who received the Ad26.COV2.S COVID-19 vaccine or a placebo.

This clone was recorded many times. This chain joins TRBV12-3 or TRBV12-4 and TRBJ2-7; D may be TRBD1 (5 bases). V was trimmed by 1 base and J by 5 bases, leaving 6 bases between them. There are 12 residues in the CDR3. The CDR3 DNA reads TGTGCCAGCAGTTTAGAGGGGAACGAGCAGTACGTC. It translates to CASSLEGNEQYV.

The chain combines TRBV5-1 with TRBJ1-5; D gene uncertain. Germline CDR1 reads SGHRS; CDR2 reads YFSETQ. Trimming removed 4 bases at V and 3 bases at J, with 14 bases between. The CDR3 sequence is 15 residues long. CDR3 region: CASSPGSTDNQPQHF. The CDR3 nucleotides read TGCGCCAGCAGCCCCGGTTCTACAGACAATCAGCCCCAGCATTTT.

The CDR3 DNA is TGTGCCACCAGTGTCAGGAACCCCTACGAGCAGTACGTC. Amino acids: CATSVRNPYEQYV. V gene TRBV24-1 combines with J gene TRBJ2-7; D remains ambiguous. V lost 5 bases and J 2 bases, leaving 9 bases between the germline ends. Germline CDR1 reads KGHDR; CDR2 reads SFDVKD. The CDR3 has 13 amino acids.

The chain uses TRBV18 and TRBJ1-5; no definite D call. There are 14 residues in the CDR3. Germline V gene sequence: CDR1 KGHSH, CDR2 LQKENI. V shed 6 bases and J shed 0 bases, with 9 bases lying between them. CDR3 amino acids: CASSLTDSNQPQHF. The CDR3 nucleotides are TGTGCCAGCTCCCTCACGGATAGCAATCAGCCCCAGCATTTT.

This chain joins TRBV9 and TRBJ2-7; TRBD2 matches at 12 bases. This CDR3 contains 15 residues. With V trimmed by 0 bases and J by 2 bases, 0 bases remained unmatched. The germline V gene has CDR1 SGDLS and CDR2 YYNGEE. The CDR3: CASSVASGGAYEQYF. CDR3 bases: TGTGCCAGCAGCGTAGCTAGCGGGGGGGCCTACGAGCAGTACTTC.

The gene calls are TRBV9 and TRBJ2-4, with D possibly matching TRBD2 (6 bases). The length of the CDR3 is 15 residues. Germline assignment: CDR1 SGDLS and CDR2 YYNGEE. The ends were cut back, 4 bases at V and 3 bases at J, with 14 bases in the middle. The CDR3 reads CASSPPSVDKNIQYF. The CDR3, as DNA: TGTGCCAGCAGCCCCCCTAGCGTCGACAAAAACATTCAGTACTTC.

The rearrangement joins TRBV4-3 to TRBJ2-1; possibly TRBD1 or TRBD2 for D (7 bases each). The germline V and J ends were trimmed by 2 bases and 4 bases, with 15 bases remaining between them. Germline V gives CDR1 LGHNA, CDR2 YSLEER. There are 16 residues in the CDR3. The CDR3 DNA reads TGCGCCAGCAGCCAAAGCGGGACAGCCCTGTACAATGAGCAGTTCTTC. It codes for CASSQSGTALYNEQFF.

Here the CDR3 reads CSVAVCGSLAGGRPYEQYF. DNA of the CDR3: TGCAGCGTTGCAGTTTGCGGCAGCTTGGCCGGGGGCCGTCCCTACGAGCAGTACTTC. The chain joins TRBV29-1 to TRBJ2-7; D could derive from TRBD1 or TRBD2 (6 bases each). V lost 4 bases and J 2 bases, leaving 30 bases between the germline ends. Germline V gene lookup returns CDR1 SQVTM and CDR2 ANQGSEA. The CDR3 contains 19 residues.

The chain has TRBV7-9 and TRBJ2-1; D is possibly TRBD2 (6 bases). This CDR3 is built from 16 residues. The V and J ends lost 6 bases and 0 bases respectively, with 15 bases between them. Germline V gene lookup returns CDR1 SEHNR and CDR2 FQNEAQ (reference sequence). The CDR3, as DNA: TGTGCCAGCAGTACCTTCCCGCGGGACTCCTACAATGAGCAGTTCTTC. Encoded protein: CASSTFPRDSYNEQFF. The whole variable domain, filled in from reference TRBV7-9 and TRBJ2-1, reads DTGVSQNPRHKITKRGQNVTFRCDPISEHNRLYWYRQTLGQGPEFLTYFQNEAQLEKSRLLSDRFSAERPKGSFSTLEIQRTEQGDSAMYLCASSTFPRDSYNEQFFGPGTRLTVL.

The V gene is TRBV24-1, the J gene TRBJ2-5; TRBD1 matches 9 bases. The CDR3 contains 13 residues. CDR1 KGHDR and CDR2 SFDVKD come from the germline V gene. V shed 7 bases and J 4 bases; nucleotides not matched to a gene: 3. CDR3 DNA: TGTGCCACCAGCACAGGGGGCTCAGAGACCCAGTACTTC. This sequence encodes CATSTGGSETQYF.